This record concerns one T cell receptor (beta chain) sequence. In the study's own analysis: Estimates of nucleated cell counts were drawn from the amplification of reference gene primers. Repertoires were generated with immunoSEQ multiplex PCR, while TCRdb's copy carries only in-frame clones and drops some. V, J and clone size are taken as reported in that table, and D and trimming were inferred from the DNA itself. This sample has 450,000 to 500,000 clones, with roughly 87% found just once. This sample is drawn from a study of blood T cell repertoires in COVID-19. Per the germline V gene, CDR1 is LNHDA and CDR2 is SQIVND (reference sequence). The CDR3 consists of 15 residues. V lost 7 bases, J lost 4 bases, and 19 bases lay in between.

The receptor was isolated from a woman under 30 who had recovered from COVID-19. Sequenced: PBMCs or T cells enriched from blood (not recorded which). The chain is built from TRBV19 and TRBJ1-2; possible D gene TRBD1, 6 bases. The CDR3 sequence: CASTRQAASSYGYTF. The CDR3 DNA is TGTGCCAGTACCCGACAGGCAGCCTCTAGCTATGGCTACACCTTC.